The 21 T cell receptor beta chains presented below share a single source sample, sequenced in a study of identical twins (dated by TCRdb to 2016 to 2018). Library preparation was by 5' RACE. Data came from an Illumina HiSeq 2000. TCRdb trimmed public reads at Q25 via fastp, called clones via MiXCR and kept in-frame beta chains. Each record represents a unique CDR3 protein, reported with the most common genes and DNA among its rows. Across this sample there are nearly 650,000 distinct CDR3 sequences, with 7.1% seen only once. About 1.5% of the sample is taken by the ten largest. These same data were also listed under a study on yellow fever vaccine responses in identical twins.

Sequencing input: PBMCs. These receptors originate from a woman aged 18-29 years in good health.

In DNA form, the CDR3 reads TGTGCCAGCAGCTTAGCGACGACAGGGGGGTACGAGCAGTACTTC. Encoded protein: CASSLATTGGYEQYF. This sequence joins TRBV7-6 and TRBJ2-7; 9 bases map to TRBD1. Trimming at V came to 0 bases and at J to 4 bases, leaving 4 bases not matched to a gene. CDR3 length: 15 amino acids. From germline, CDR1 is SGHVS and CDR2 FNYEAQ.

This clonotype was detected ten times or more. The genes are TRBV5-1 and TRBJ2-1, with TRBD1 matching 8 bases. The J segment lost 3 bases and the V segment lost 5 bases, leaving 7 bases of the junction unmatched. The CDR3 sequence is 15 residues long. CDR1 is SGHRS and CDR2 is YFSETQ in the germline V gene. CDR3 sequence reads: CASRSAGTGYNEQFF. The CDR3 DNA reads as TGCGCCAGCAGGTCGGCCGGGACAGGCTACAATGAGCAGTTCTTC.

The sample holds a few counts of this clonotype. The chain uses TRBV7-9 and TRBJ2-1; D gene uncertain. This CDR3 spans 10 amino acids. Trimming cost V 10 bases and J 6 bases, with 7 bases left between them. Germline CDR1 is SEHNR and CDR2 is FQNEAQ (reference sequence). The DNA for the CDR3 is TGTGCCACAGTGAGCAATGAGCAGTTCTTC. Its translation: CATVSNEQFF.

This clonotype showed up many times. The V gene is TRBV15, the J gene TRBJ2-1; a weak D match, TRBD2 (5 bases). This CDR3 has 13 residues. V lost 0 bases, J lost 8 bases, and 8 bases lay in between. Germline V CDR1 and CDR2: LNHNV, YYDKDF (reference sequence). The DNA for the CDR3 is TGTGCCACCAGCAGAGATAGGAGGTATGAGCAGTTCTTC. Protein sequence: CATSRDRRYEQFF.

The CDR3 DNA sequence: TGTGCCAGCAGCTCCTCAGGGGCAACCGAGCAGTACGTC. Translated: CASSSSGATEQYV. This chain uses TRBV7-9 with TRBJ2-7; tentatively, D is TRBD1 (6 bases). Germline assignment: CDR1 SEHNR and CDR2 FQNEAQ (reference sequence). V dropped 4 bases and J dropped 6 bases, with 13 bases sitting between them. The CDR3 has 13 amino acids.

J is TRBJ2-2 and V is TRBV7-8; possible D gene TRBD2, 6 bases. The CDR3 spans 16 residues. V was clipped by 5 bases and J by 3 bases, with 16 bases between them. CDR1 is SGHVS and CDR2 is FQNEAQ in the germline V gene. The CDR3 sequence: CASSHRTGVDTGELFF. CDR3 in DNA: TGTGCCAGCAGCCACCGCACGGGGGTAGACACCGGGGAGCTGTTTTTT. Full variable domain (outside the CDR3, taken from reference TRBV7-8 and TRBJ2-2): GAGVSQSPRYKVAKRGQDVALRCDPISGHVSLFWYQQALGQGPEFLTYFQNEAQLDKSGLPSDRFFAERPEGSVSTLKIQRTQQEDSAVYLCASSHRTGVDTGELFFGEGSRLTVL.

The chain combines TRBV4-2 with TRBJ2-3, with D possibly called TRBD1 or TRBD2 (5 bases each). The V gene's germline CDR1 is LGHNA and CDR2 YNFKEQ. This CDR3 contains 18 residues. V was cut by 3 bases and J by 3 bases, with 22 bases left in between. The CDR3 coding sequence is TGTGCCAGCAGCCAGCGCACCGGGACCCAACTGCGTACAGATACGCAGTATTTT. Its protein product is CASSQRTGTQLRTDTQYF.

The chain combines TRBV3-1 with TRBJ2-3; TRBD2 is a possible D gene (6 bases). Germline assignment: CDR1 LGHDT and CDR2 YNNKEL (reference sequence). This CDR3 spans 17 amino acids. V lost 0 bases, J lost 0 bases, and 13 bases lay in between. The CDR3 nucleotides are TGTGCCAGCAGCCAAGAGGGCGCGGGATCTAGCACAGATACGCAGTATTTT. It specifies CASSQEGAGSSTDTQYF.

CDR3 in DNA: TGTGCCAGCTCACCACCCACGAGCCAGGGGCTTACCTACGAGCAGTACTTC. It specifies CASSPPTSQGLTYEQYF. The V gene is TRBV18, the J gene TRBJ2-7; perhaps TRBD1 as D (6 bases). This CDR3 region has 17 residues. Trimming stripped 0 bases from V and 2 bases from J, with 17 bases between. Germline CDR1 reads KGHSH; CDR2 reads LQKENI. The variable domain in full, completed from reference TRBV18 and TRBJ2-7, reads NAGVMQNPRHLVRRRGQEARLRCSPMKGHSHVYWYRQLPEEGLKFMVYLQKENIIDESGMPKERFSAEFPKEGPSILRIQQVVRGDSAAYFCASSPPTSQGLTYEQYFGPGTRLTVT.

This clonotype has only a few counts. This chain uses TRBV7-6 with TRBJ2-2, with TRBD2 matching over 11 bases. This CDR3 is built from 17 residues. Trimming took 1 base from V and 0 from J; bases not matched to a gene: 1. Per the germline V gene, CDR1 is SGHVS and CDR2 is FNYEAQ. CDR3 amino acids: CASSLGGLAANTGELFF. DNA for the CDR3: TGTGCCAGCAGCTTAGGGGGACTAGCGGCGAACACCGGGGAGCTGTTTTTT. Filled out from reference TRBV7-6 and TRBJ2-2, the complete variable domain reads GAGVSQSPRYKVTKRGQDVALRCDPISGHVSLYWYRQALGQGPEFLTYFNYEAQQDKSGLPNDRFSAERPEGSISTLTIQRTEQRDSAMYRCASSLGGLAANTGELFFGEGSRLTVL.

This chain links TRBV6-5 with TRBJ2-2; perhaps D is TRBD1 or TRBD2 (5 bases each). Trimming pared 0 bases from V and 6 bases from J, leaving 8 bases between. CDR1 MNHEY and CDR2 SVGAGI come from the germline V gene. CDR3 size: 14 residues. The CDR3 here is CASSYSSGPGELFF. The CDR3 nucleotides are TGTGCCAGCAGTTACTCTTCGGGGCCCGGGGAGCTGTTTTTT.

V usage is TRBV10-3 and J usage is TRBJ1-5, with 9 bases identical to TRBD1. The CDR3 spans 15 residues. J gave up 7 bases and V 3 bases, and 7 bases lay outside the gene matches. CDR1 and CDR2 from the germline V gene are ENHRY and SYGVKD. CDR3 amino acids: CAISERTGDNQPQHF. The CDR3 nucleotides are TGTGCCATCAGTGAAAGGACAGGGGATAACCAGCCCCAGCATTTT.

The J gene is TRBJ2-1, the V gene TRBV18; D is unresolved. V shed 3 bases and J shed 0 bases, with 12 bases lying between them. The germline gives CDR1 KGHSH, CDR2 LQKENI. CDR3 length: 16 residues. CDR3: CASSPPMLSSYNEQFF. The CDR3 DNA is TGTGCCAGCTCACCGCCGATGTTGAGCTCCTACAATGAGCAGTTCTTC.

This clonotype was seen more than once but under ten times. At one end, the junction sequence differs from germline, possibly due to a read error. The rearrangement uses TRBV5-1 and TRBJ2-1; unclear D gene. Germline values: CDR1 SGHRS, CDR2 YFSETQ. The CDR3 is made up of 11 amino acids. CDR3 protein: CASSLAREVAF. CDR3 nucleotide sequence: TGCGCCAGCAGCTTGGCCCGTGAGGTGGCCTTC. The full variable domain, rest sourced from reference TRBV5-1 and TRBJ2-1, is KAGVTQTPRYLIKTRGQQVTLSCSPISGHRSVSWYQQTPGQGLQFLFEYFSETQRNKGNFPGRFSGRQFSNSRSEMNVSTLELGDSALYLCASSLAREVAFGPGTRLTVL.

This chain joins TRBV7-9 and TRBJ2-1; D is possibly TRBD1 (5 bases). The germline gives CDR1 SEHNR, CDR2 FQNEAQ (reference sequence). V lost 5 bases, J lost 5 bases, and 16 bases lay in between. The CDR3 is made up of 15 amino acids. The chain's CDR3 is CASSIVGPLHNEQFF. CDR3 sequence (DNA): TGTGCCAGCAGCATAGTGGGGCCGCTTCACAATGAGCAGTTCTTC.

This clonotype has more than one count but fewer than ten. The V and J genes are TRBV5-4 and TRBJ2-2, with D unresolved. V lost 5 bases and J lost 7, with 9 bases in between. CDR3 length: 12 amino acids. Germline loops: CDR1 SGHNT, CDR2 YYREEE (reference sequence). CDR3 coding DNA: TGTGCCAGCAGTTCTATGGTCGGGGAGCTGTTTTTT. Protein sequence: CASSSMVGELFF.

At least ten counts were recorded for this clonotype. The chain links TRBV29-1 to TRBJ2-3; TRBD2 matches at 9 bases. Germline loops: CDR1 SQVTM, CDR2 ANQGSEA. This CDR3 has 15 amino acids. V shed 2 bases and J 6 bases; nucleotides not matched to a gene: 9. CDR3 bases: TGCAGCGTTGAAAGGGCTAGCGGGGTTCAGGATACGCAGTATTTT. Its translation: CSVERASGVQDTQYF.

In its sample, this clonotype was seen many times. The rearrangement joins TRBV6-5 to TRBJ1-3; D ambiguous. The CDR3 contains 14 residues. Trimming shortened V by 2 bases and J by 2 bases, and 7 bases separated the two germline ends. Germline V gene data show CDR1 as MNHEY and CDR2 as SVGAGI. CDR3 bases: TGTGCCAGCAGTTACCAGGTGCCTGGAAACACCATATATTTT. Translating it yields CASSYQVPGNTIYF.

This clonotype was seen a handful of times. The chain carries TRBV10-3 and TRBJ1-1, with TRBD1 as a possible D gene (5 bases). Germline V lookup: CDR1 ENHRY, CDR2 SYGVKD. The CDR3 contains 12 residues. Trimming took 6 bases from V and 4 from J, leaving 9 bases between them. CDR3 region: CAISVGTTEAFF. DNA of the CDR3: TGTGCCATCAGCGTTGGGACCACTGAAGCTTTCTTT.

This clonotype occurred many times. V gene TRBV13 combines with J gene TRBJ2-1, with D possibly being TRBD1 (6 bases). CDR1 and CDR2 from the germline V gene are PRHDT and FYEKMQ (reference sequence). Trimming cost V 1 base and J 7 bases, with 17 bases left between them. The CDR3 length is 16 residues. CDR3 DNA sequence: TGTGCCAGCAGCTTAGATTGGCAGGGGAGAATAAATGAGCAGTTCTTC. Encoded protein: CASSLDWQGRINEQFF.

This clonotype has only a few counts. The J gene is TRBJ2-7, the V gene TRBV3-1, with 7 positions matching TRBD1. After removal of 4 bases from V and 5 bases from J, the junction contained 5 bases not matched to a gene. The CDR3 has 13 amino acids. CDR1 and CDR2 (germline): LGHDT, YNNKEL (reference sequence). Here the CDR3 reads CASSRGQPDEQYF. In DNA form, the CDR3 reads TGTGCCAGCAGCCGGGGACAGCCTGACGAGCAGTACTTC.